The 14 T cell receptor beta chains in this list originate from one sample, sequenced in a study of blood T cell repertoires in COVID-19. The repertoire was sequenced with immunoSEQ multiplex PCR; TCRdb's copy has only in-frame clones and lacks some. The table includes roughly 210,000 clones, roughly 84% detected once. Material: PBMCs or T cells enriched from blood (not recorded which). These receptor sequences come from a young man in a cohort exposed to, infected with or recovered from COVID-19 (not recorded which).

The CDR3 sequence: CASYSFPQIVDTQYF. DNA for the CDR3: TGTGCCAGTTATTCTTTCCCACAGATCGTAGATACGCAGTATTTT. The V call is TRBV19, the J call TRBJ2-3; no definite D call. In germline, CDR1 is LNHDA, CDR2 SQIVND (reference sequence). The CDR3 spans 15 residues. V was clipped by 8 bases and J by 5 bases, with 20 bases between them.

Here the CDR3 DNA reads TGTGCCAGCAGTTCTTTTGAGCCCCTGAGCTCTGGGGCCAACGTCCTGACTTTC. This gives the protein CASSSFEPLSSGANVLTF. V gene TRBV27 combines with J gene TRBJ2-6; no clear D. V was pared by 4 bases and J by 0 bases, with 16 bases between. Germline V CDR1 and CDR2: MNHEY, SMNVEV (reference sequence). The CDR3 totals 18 residues.

V usage is TRBV28 and J usage is TRBJ1-2; 8 bases are a match to TRBD1. J lost 8 bases, V lost 5 bases, and 10 bases had no gene match. The germline V gene has CDR1 MDHEN and CDR2 SYDVKM. The CDR3 has 14 amino acids. In DNA, the CDR3 is TGTGCCAGCAGTGGAACCGACAGGGGCCGCGGCTACACCTTC. It translates to CASSGTDRGRGYTF.

For the CDR3, the DNA is TGTGCCAGCAGCAGGACTCCCTCCTACGAGCAGTACTTC. This codes for CASSRTPSYEQYF. The genes are TRBV9 and TRBJ2-7; possible D gene TRBD2, 5 bases. The CDR3 totals 13 residues. V was clipped by 4 bases and J by 0 bases, with 8 bases between them. From germline, CDR1 is SGDLS and CDR2 YYNGEE. Together with reference TRBV9 and TRBJ2-7, the CDR3 gives the full variable domain: DSGVTQTPKHLITATGQRVTLRCSPRSGDLSVYWYQQSLDQGLQFLIQYYNGEERAKGNILERFSAQQFPDLHSELNLSSLELGDSALYFCASSRTPSYEQYFGPGTRLTVT.

The rearrangement joins TRBV7-3 to TRBJ2-1; TRBD2 agrees at 7 bases. Trimming took 4 bases from V and 4 from J; bases not matched to a gene: 7. The CDR3 spans 15 residues. Germline values: CDR1 SGHTA, CDR2 FQGTGA. The DNA for the CDR3 is TGTGCCAGCAGCTCCACCGGGACTAATTACAATGAGCAGTTCTTC. Translation: CASSSTGTNYNEQFF.

The CDR3 DNA is TGCAGCGTTGTGGGGATTACAGGCGGCAATGGCTACACCTTC. It specifies CSVVGITGGNGYTF. This chain joins TRBV29-1 and TRBJ1-2; possibly TRBD1 for D (5 bases). The CDR3 spans 14 residues. Trimming took off 4 bases at V and 6 bases at J, with 18 bases between the two ends. Germline CDR1 is SQVTM and CDR2 is ANQGSEA.

J is TRBJ2-1 and V is TRBV7-9; weak D call: TRBD1 (6 bases). Trimming removed 2 bases at V and 6 bases at J, with 11 bases between. Germline V lookup: CDR1 SEHNR, CDR2 FQNEAQ (reference sequence). The CDR3 runs 14 residues. The chain's CDR3 is CASSLLDRRNEQFF. The DNA of the CDR3 is TGTGCCAGCAGCTTATTAGACAGGCGCAATGAGCAGTTCTTC.

This chain joins TRBV28 and TRBJ2-7; 9 positions agree with TRBD1. This CDR3 is built from 15 residues. CDR1 and CDR2 from the germline V gene are MDHEN and SYDVKM. The ends lost 4 bases at V and 5 bases at J; junction bases unmatched: 9. The CDR3 here is CASSSPGTGTNEQYF. The CDR3 nucleotides are TGTGCCAGCAGTTCCCCGGGGACAGGGACAAACGAGCAGTACTTC.

The chain employs TRBV28 and TRBJ2-7; 11 bases are shared with TRBD2. V shed 5 bases, J shed 6 bases, and the junction held 6 bases outside the gene matches. The length of the CDR3 is 14 residues. Germline CDR1 and CDR2: MDHEN and SYDVKM. For the CDR3, the DNA is TGTGCCAGCAGTCAGACTAGCGGGATTGGCGAGCAGTACTTC. Its protein is CASSQTSGIGEQYF.

In its sample, this clone was seen a few times. The V and J genes are TRBV19 and TRBJ1-1; no firm D call. The length of the CDR3 is 12 residues. Germline V gives CDR1 LNHDA, CDR2 SQIVND (reference sequence). The ends were cut back, 1 base at V and 10 bases at J, with 10 bases in the middle. CDR3 sequence: CASSIGSGGAFF. The CDR3 coding sequence is TGTGCCAGTAGTATAGGTTCGGGAGGAGCTTTCTTT.

The chain carries TRBV27 and TRBJ1-2; 7 bases are shared with TRBD1. Germline CDR1 reads MNHEY; CDR2 reads SMNVEV (reference sequence). After removal of 6 bases from V and 0 bases from J, the junction contained 10 bases not matched to a gene. The CDR3 has 16 amino acids. The DNA for the CDR3 is TGTGCCAGCAGCTCCGGGACAGTTCCCCCTAACTATGGCTACACCTTC. This translates into CASSSGTVPPNYGYTF.

This chain joins TRBV5-1 and TRBJ1-2; TRBD1 agrees at 11 bases. Germline V CDR1 and CDR2: SGHRS, YFSETQ. The junction had 6 bases not matched to a gene; V was cut back by 4 bases and J by 7 bases. The CDR3 sequence is 14 residues long. This chain's CDR3 is CASSTGQGVSGYTF. CDR3 sequence (DNA): TGCGCCAGCAGCACGGGACAGGGGGTGAGTGGCTACACCTTC.

V usage is TRBV5-1 and J usage is TRBJ1-2; 7 bases fit TRBD1. V was clipped by 4 bases and J by 5 bases; unmatched bases: 17. There are 17 residues in the CDR3. Germline values: CDR1 SGHRS, CDR2 YFSETQ. CDR3: CASSPGGGGGPFYGYTF. DNA of the CDR3: TGCGCCAGCAGCCCGGGCGGAGGGGGCGGCCCGTTTTATGGCTACACCTTC.

The chain uses TRBV6-4 and TRBJ1-2; D is possibly TRBD1 (6 bases). The V gene lost 2 bases and the J gene lost 4 bases, with 14 bases spanning the gap. Germline V gene sequence: CDR1 MRHNA, CDR2 SNTAGT. The CDR3 consists of 15 residues. The CDR3: CASSDGGGRSYGYTF. DNA for the CDR3: TGTGCCAGCAGTGACGGGGGCGGCAGAAGCTATGGCTACACCTTC.